One and the same sample provided the 3 T cell receptor beta chains below, sequenced in a study of high-grade serous ovarian cancer treatment subgroups. The data were produced by immunoSEQ multiplex PCR, yet TCRdb's version contains in-frame clones alone and is incomplete. The sample gives 3,000 to 4,000 clones, 70% to 85% of which show up once; more than 8.5% is in the top ten. Tumor tissue was taken before any definitive surgery or chemotherapy was given. Sequencing input: tumor tissue. The receptor source for this set is a human donor with high-grade serous ovarian cancer.

The chain joins TRBV5-6 to TRBJ2-3, with D possibly TRBD2 on 6 matching bases. V was shortened by 7 bases and J by 2 bases, with 17 bases between the two germline ends. There are 15 residues in the CDR3. The germline gives CDR1 SGHDT, CDR2 YYEEEE. CDR3 loop: CASEVTGRTTDTQYF. As DNA, the CDR3 is TGTGCCAGCGAGGTGACCGGGAGAACCACAGATACGCAGTATTTT.

J is TRBJ1-6 and V is TRBV7-8; D not resolved. Looked up from germline, CDR1 is SGHVS and CDR2 is FQNEAQ. V lost 2 bases and J lost 9, with 11 bases in between. The CDR3 loop spans 14 amino acids. The CDR3 nucleotides are TGTGCCAGCAGCTTAACCCCGATGGTTTCACCCCTCCACTTT. Residues: CASSLTPMVSPLHF.

The chain has TRBV28 and TRBJ1-1; no definite D call. In germline, CDR1 is MDHEN, CDR2 SYDVKM. V shed 6 bases and J shed 6 bases, with 20 bases lying between them. This CDR3 spans 15 amino acids. The CDR3 DNA is TGTGCCAGCAGCTATCCGACGGGAAGGGAGGCTGAAGCTTTCTTT. Residues: CASSYPTGREAEAFF.